A single sample is the source of the 18 T cell receptor beta chains below, sequenced in a study of cytomegalovirus exposure and HLA in healthy donors. TCRdb keeps only in-frame clones here, not all; method: immunoSEQ multiplex PCR. The sample records about 160,000 clones, roughly nine tenths being singletons. Sequenced: PBMCs. All receptors derive from a woman younger than 35 in good health and CMV-seropositive.

The J gene is TRBJ2-2, the V gene TRBV6-5, with D possibly being TRBD1 (6 bases). The CDR3 extends over 14 amino acids. The germline CDR1 and CDR2 sequences are MNHEY and SVGAGI. Trimming cost V 5 bases and J 7 bases, with 14 bases left between them. DNA of the CDR3: TGTGCCAGCAGTACCGCAGGGGCGGACGGGGAGCTGTTTTTT. It translates to CASSTAGADGELFF.

The chain joins TRBV7-8 to TRBJ1-5; 9 bases line up with TRBD1. Trimming at V came to 4 bases and at J to 2 bases, leaving 6 bases not matched to a gene. The CDR3 length is 16 residues. Per germline, CDR1 SGHVS and CDR2 FQNEAQ. DNA of the CDR3: TGTGCCAGCAGCTCGGACAGGGGCGGTGGCAATCAGCCCCAGCATTTT. The encoded protein is CASSSDRGGGNQPQHF.

This clone was found once. This chain uses TRBV7-9 with TRBJ2-1; the D is unclear. This CDR3 is built from 13 residues. V was clipped by 11 bases and J by 0 bases, with 11 bases between them. Germline V gene data show CDR1 as SEHNR and CDR2 as FQNEAQ (reference sequence). Here the CDR3 DNA reads TGTGCCCTGAGCCGGAGCTCCTACAATGAGCAGTTCTTC. It encodes CALSRSSYNEQFF.

V and J are TRBV19 and TRBJ2-2; D not certain. CDR3 length: 14 amino acids. CDR1 is LNHDA, CDR2 SQIVND, per germline (reference sequence). V lost 1 base and J 0 bases, leaving 3 bases between the germline ends. The CDR3 loop reads CASSIAANTGELFF. DNA of the CDR3: TGTGCCAGTAGTATAGCAGCGAACACCGGGGAGCTGTTTTTT.

This chain joins TRBV7-9 and TRBJ1-5; TRBD1 agrees at 9 bases. J gave up 4 bases and V 5 bases, and 3 bases lay outside the gene matches. Germline values: CDR1 SEHNR, CDR2 FQNEAQ (reference sequence). The CDR3 runs 14 residues. The CDR3 DNA reads TGTGCCAGCAGCCGACAGGGGGGGAATCAGCCCCAGCATTTT. Translated, it gives CASSRQGGNQPQHF. Supplemented by reference TRBV7-9 and TRBJ1-5, the full variable domain reads DTGVSQNPRHKITKRGQNVTFRCDPISEHNRLYWYRQTLGQGPEFLTYFQNEAQLEKSRLLSDRFSAERPKGSFSTLEIQRTEQGDSAMYLCASSRQGGNQPQHFGDGTRLSIL.

The chain uses TRBV27 and TRBJ1-2, with a tentative D call TRBD1 (5 bases). V shed 7 bases and J shed 4 bases, with 13 bases lying between them. CDR3 size: 13 residues. The germline V gene has CDR1 MNHEY and CDR2 SMNVEV (reference sequence). The CDR3 protein is CASIGRVGYGYTF. DNA for the CDR3: TGTGCCAGCATTGGCAGGGTAGGCTATGGCTACACCTTC.

V usage is TRBV30 and J usage is TRBJ2-1, with 11 positions matching TRBD2. CDR1 and CDR2 (germline): GTSNPN, SVGIG (reference sequence). The CDR3 covers 14 residues. Losses at the gene ends were 2 bases for V and 8 bases for J; bases not matched to a gene: 5. Here the CDR3 DNA reads TGTGCCTGGAGTAACCTAGCGGGAGGCCATGAGCAGTTCTTC. It translates to CAWSNLAGGHEQFF.

This clone was seen just once. This chain joins TRBV30 and TRBJ2-7; 7 nucleotides align to TRBD2. The CDR3 is 13 residues long. V shed 4 bases, J shed 4 bases, and the junction held 7 bases outside the gene matches. Germline V gene data show CDR1 as GTSNPN and CDR2 as SVGIG (reference sequence). The CDR3 reads CAWKGGGSYEQYF. The CDR3 DNA reads TGTGCCTGGAAAGGAGGCGGGAGTTACGAGCAGTACTTC.

CDR3 in amino acids: CASSQSTGAGNEQFF. CDR3 DNA: TGTGCCAGCTCCCAATCGACAGGGGCAGGCAATGAGCAGTTCTTC. J is TRBJ2-1 and V is TRBV18, with 8 nucleotides matching TRBD1. The CDR3 covers 15 residues. CDR1 and CDR2 from the germline V gene are KGHSH and LQKENI. The junction had 10 bases not matched to a gene; V was cut back by 6 bases and J by 6 bases.

The chain carries TRBV4-2 and TRBJ1-5, with 9 bases identical to TRBD1. This CDR3 is 17 amino acids long. After removal of 0 bases from V and 5 bases from J, the junction contained 8 bases not matched to a gene. Germline V lookup: CDR1 LGHNA, CDR2 YNFKEQ. The CDR3 DNA follows: TGTGCCAGCAGCCAAGATAGCAACAGGGGGCTGTATCAGCCCCAGCATTTT. Translation gives CASSQDSNRGLYQPQHF.

The CDR3 reads CAISEGTSGDFYEQYF. CDR3 in DNA: TGTGCCATCAGTGAAGGAACTAGCGGGGACTTCTACGAGCAGTACTTC. The V and J genes are TRBV10-3 and TRBJ2-7, with 10 positions matching TRBD2. The CDR3 length is 16 residues. Germline V lookup: CDR1 ENHRY, CDR2 SYGVKD. Trimming took 3 bases from V and 3 from J; bases not matched to a gene: 8.

The chain uses TRBV7-9 and TRBJ2-1, with D maybe TRBD2 (7 bases). Trimming took 1 base from V and 12 from J, leaving 16 bases between them. This CDR3 has 14 residues. Germline values: CDR1 SEHNR, CDR2 FQNEAQ (reference sequence). As DNA, the CDR3 is TGTGCCAGCAGCTTAGGAGGGGGGGCAAAATGGCAGTTCTTC. This sequence encodes CASSLGGGAKWQFF.

The V gene is TRBV6-4, the J gene TRBJ2-4, with D maybe TRBD2 (7 bases). This CDR3 comprises 15 residues. Trimming shortened V by 3 bases and J by 7 bases, and 16 bases separated the two germline ends. CDR1 is MRHNA and CDR2 is SNTAGT in the germline V gene. This chain's CDR3 is CASSEVGGGENIQYF. CDR3 DNA: TGTGCCAGCAGTGAAGTCGGCGGGGGCGAGAACATTCAGTACTTC.

The sample holds one count of this clone. The chain is built from TRBV20-1 and TRBJ2-7; D not resolved. Trimming took 6 bases from V and 1 from J, leaving 7 bases between them. The CDR3 totals 11 residues. CDR1 is DFQATT, CDR2 SNEGSKA, per germline (reference sequence). In DNA form, the CDR3 reads TGCAGTGCGAGTTATTCCTACGAGCAGTACTTC. The encoded protein is CSASYSYEQYF.

The chain links TRBV9 to TRBJ1-2; 9 bases align to TRBD1. The germline V gene encodes CDR1 SGDLS and CDR2 YYNGEE. J was trimmed by 5 bases and V by 5 bases; bases with no gene match: 4. The CDR3 is made up of 13 amino acids. The CDR3 coding sequence is TGTGCCAGCAGTCCCGACAGGGGGTATGGCTACACCTTC. This gives the protein CASSPDRGYGYTF.

V usage is TRBV28 and J usage is TRBJ1-2; 7 bases match TRBD1. This CDR3 spans 13 amino acids. The V segment lost 5 bases and the J segment 4 bases; nucleotides outside the gene matches: 4. CDR1 is MDHEN and CDR2 is SYDVKM in the germline V gene. CDR3 protein: CASSGDRSYGYTF. DNA of the CDR3: TGTGCCAGCAGTGGGGACAGAAGCTATGGCTACACCTTC.

The CDR3 region is CASWETGGQTGELFF. CDR3 coding DNA: TGTGCCAGCTGGGAGACAGGGGGGCAAACCGGGGAGCTGTTTTTT. This rearrangement joins TRBV11-2 to TRBJ2-2; 9 bases match TRBD1. From germline, CDR1 is SGHAT and CDR2 FQNNGV. The CDR3 sequence is 15 residues long. J gave up 5 bases and V 8 bases, and 9 bases lay outside the gene matches.

The chain links TRBV5-1 to TRBJ1-4; 7 bases line up with TRBD1. Trimming cost V 4 bases and J 8 bases; bases outside gene matches: 14. The CDR3 is 16 amino acids. CDR1 and CDR2 from the germline V gene are SGHRS and YFSETQ. The CDR3 DNA reads TGCGCCAGCAGCCAGGACAGGATAGCGAACGGCGAAAAACTGTTTTTT. It yields the protein CASSQDRIANGEKLFF.